This TCR beta chain was sequenced in a study of blood T cell repertoires in COVID-19 (dated by TCRdb to 2018 to 2020). Broadly, across the study: Collaborator samples came from the United States, Italy and Spain and covered acute and convalescent phases of COVID-19. Where available, HLA class I and class II types were taken from metadata supplied by the sample provider and were not determined by assay-based typing. The repertoires were made available in a free public database intended to serve as a resource for research on the immune response to SARS-CoV-2. The prospective study material was composed of cDNA or gDNA derived from T cells, B-cell-depleted T cells, or PBMCs. The sample metadata nearly always contained a de-identified subject ID, COVID-19 status, age in years and sex. Subjects who had been exposed to COVID-19, were actively infected with it, or had recovered from it provided the deeply sampled blood TCRbeta repertoires that made up the dataset. Samples were obtained from the ongoing ImmuneRACE study (first 160 participants) and from 1,200 or so subjects provided by 6 global collaborators.

Study-wide conclusions, independent of this receptor: How much clinical and demographic metadata was included differed by source and by participant, and the metadata was provided uncurated.

The germline V gene gives CDR1 as SGHRS and CDR2 as YFSETQ. V loses 2 bases of germline sequence and J loses 8 bases, and the interval between the two ends is 5 bases. The CDR3 numbers 11 residues from cysteine through phenylalanine. Only the CDR3 region is kept as DNA, spanning 33 bases read in frame from base 1. In the prospective study, participants were roughly 18 to 100 years old, resided in 20 to 30 geographic areas of the United States, and were enrolled through a virtual design. To assign participants to cohorts, the prospective study relied on clinical history that participants themselves reported in a screening survey and a study questionnaire. Recovered participants in ImmuneRACE Cohort 3 were defined by two consecutive negative NP/OP PCR tests, clearance by a healthcare professional, or resolution of symptoms. In the prospective study, mobile phlebotomists collected whole blood, serum and a nasopharyngeal or oropharyngeal swab from each participant. Participants in the prospective study had the option to provide additional blood draws and questionnaires over a roughly 2-month period. Blood samples from the prospective study were shipped frozen or at room temperature prior to DNA extraction.

On this clone: Its cognate antigen has yet to be identified. There are no base qualities to consult, and no much larger clone falls within one base.

TCRbeta CDR3 regions were amplified from genomic DNA by means of the immunoSEQ Assay, a bias-controlled multiplex PCR. In the original analysis: The number of nucleated cells in each sample was estimated by amplification of reference gene primers within the assay. Sequence reads were collapsed and filtered to measure the absolute abundance of every unique TCRbeta CDR3 rearrangement. For each sample, productive Simpson clonality was calculated as the square root of Simpson's diversity index over productive rearrangements. TCRdb retrieved this table from immuneACCESS and kept in-frame rearrangements only. Not all clones are present; in checked studies, unresolved V genes account for under half, and no reason is known for the remainder. That table gives V, J and clone size, and the DNA gave D and trimming. The sample table records roughly 180,000 clones; under 90% of these occur just once. About a sixth of the sample goes to the ten largest clones.

The sequence links TRBV5-1 to TRBJ2-1, with no confident D gene call. The sequencing input was PBMCs or T cells enriched from blood (not recorded which). The origin of this receptor is a man aged 55 to 70 who had recovered from COVID-19. The CDR3 protein: CASSLLDEQFF. DNA sequence: TGCGCCAGCAGCTTATTAGATGAGCAGTTCTTC.